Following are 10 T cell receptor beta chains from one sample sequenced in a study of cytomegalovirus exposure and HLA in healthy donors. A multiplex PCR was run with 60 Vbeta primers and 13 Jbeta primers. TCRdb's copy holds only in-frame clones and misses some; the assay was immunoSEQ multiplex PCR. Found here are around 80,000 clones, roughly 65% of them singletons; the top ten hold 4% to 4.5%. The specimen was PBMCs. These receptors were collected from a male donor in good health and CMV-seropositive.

CDR3 nucleotide sequence: TGTGCCAGCAGTTACGTGGAGGCTGACTATGGCTACACCTTC. Protein product: CASSYVEADYGYTF. This rearrangement joins TRBV6-5 to TRBJ1-2; D remains unclear. The length of the CDR3 is 14 residues. Per the germline V gene, CDR1 is MNHEY and CDR2 is SVGAGI. Deletions cut 2 bases from V and 3 bases from J, with 10 bases between.

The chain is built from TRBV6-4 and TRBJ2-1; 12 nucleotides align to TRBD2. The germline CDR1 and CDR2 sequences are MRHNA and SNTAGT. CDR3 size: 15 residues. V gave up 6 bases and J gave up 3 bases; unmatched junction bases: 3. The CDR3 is CASSILAGGYNEQFF. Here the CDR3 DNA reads TGTGCCAGCAGCATACTAGCGGGAGGCTACAATGAGCAGTTCTTC.

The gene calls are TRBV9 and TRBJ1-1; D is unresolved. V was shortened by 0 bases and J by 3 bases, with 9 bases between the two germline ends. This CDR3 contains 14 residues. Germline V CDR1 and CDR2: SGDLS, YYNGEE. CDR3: CASSVGLRDTEAFF. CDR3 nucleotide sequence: TGTGCCAGCAGCGTAGGACTCCGGGACACTGAAGCTTTCTTT.

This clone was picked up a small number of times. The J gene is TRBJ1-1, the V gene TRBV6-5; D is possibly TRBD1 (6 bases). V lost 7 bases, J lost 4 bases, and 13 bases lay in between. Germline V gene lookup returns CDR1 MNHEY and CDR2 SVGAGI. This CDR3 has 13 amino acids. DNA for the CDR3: TGTGCCAGCACTCGCAGGGGATCCACTGAAGCTTTCTTT. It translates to CASTRRGSTEAFF.

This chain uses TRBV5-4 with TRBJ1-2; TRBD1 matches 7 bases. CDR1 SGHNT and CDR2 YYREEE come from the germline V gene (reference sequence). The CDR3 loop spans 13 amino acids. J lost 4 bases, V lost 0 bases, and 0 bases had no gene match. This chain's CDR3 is CASSLDRGYGYTF. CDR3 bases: TGTGCCAGCAGCTTGGACAGGGGCTATGGCTACACCTTC.

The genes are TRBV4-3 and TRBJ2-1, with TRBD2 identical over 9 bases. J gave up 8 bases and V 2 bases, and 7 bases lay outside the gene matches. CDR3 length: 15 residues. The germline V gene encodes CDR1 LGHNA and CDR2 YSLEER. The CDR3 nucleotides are TGCGCCAGCAGCCAAACCGGGACTAGCTTACATGAGCAGTTCTTC. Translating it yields CASSQTGTSLHEQFF.

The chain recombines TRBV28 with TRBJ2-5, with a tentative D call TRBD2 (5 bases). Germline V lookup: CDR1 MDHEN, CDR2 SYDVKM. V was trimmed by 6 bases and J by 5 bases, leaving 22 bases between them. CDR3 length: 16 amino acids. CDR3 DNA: TGTGCCAGCAGCCACCAGCGGACCAAAGGCGGTGAGACCCAGTACTTC. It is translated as CASSHQRTKGGETQYF.

CDR3 sequence (DNA): TGTGCCAGCAGCCAAGAGAGGAAAATCGGCACCGGGGAGCTGTTTTTT. Translating it yields CASSQERKIGTGELFF. The chain is built from TRBV4-2 and TRBJ2-2; no clear D gene. Trimming stripped 0 bases from V and 4 bases from J, with 12 bases between. The CDR3 extends over 16 amino acids. CDR1 is LGHNA, CDR2 YNFKEQ, per germline.

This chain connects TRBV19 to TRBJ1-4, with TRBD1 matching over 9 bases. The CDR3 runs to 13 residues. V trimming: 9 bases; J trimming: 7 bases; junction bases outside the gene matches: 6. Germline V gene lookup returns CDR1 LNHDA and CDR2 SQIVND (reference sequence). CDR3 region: CASQQGAGEKLFF. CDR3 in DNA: TGTGCCAGCCAACAGGGGGCTGGTGAAAAACTGTTTTTT.

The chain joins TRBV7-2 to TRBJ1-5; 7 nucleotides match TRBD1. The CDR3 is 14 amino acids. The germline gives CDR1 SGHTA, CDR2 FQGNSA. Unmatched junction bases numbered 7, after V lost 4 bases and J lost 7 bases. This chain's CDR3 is CASSSLQGRQPQHF. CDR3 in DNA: TGTGCCAGCAGCTCTCTACAGGGGCGGCAGCCCCAGCATTTT.